Following are 23 T cell receptor beta chains from one sample sequenced in a study of T-cell memory formation after mild COVID-19. Each CDR3 protein is one row after TCRdb ran MiXCR on the 5' RACE reads. The sample holds a few hundred thousand distinct CDR3 sequences, around 15% seen once. The sequenced sample was PBMCs or a T cell subset sorted from them (not recorded which). Receptor source: a man in his late teens or twenties who had mild COVID-19 (a few samples of this study predate the infection). Cell type and time point are not known.

V is TRBV4-1 and J is TRBJ1-2; a possible D gene is TRBD1 (5 bases). Germline loops: CDR1 MGHRA, CDR2 YSYEKL. The V end lost 1 base, the J end lost 5 bases, and 11 bases lay between the germline ends. CDR3 length: 14 residues. Here the CDR3 reads CASSQVGARYGYTF. Here the CDR3 DNA reads TGCGCCAGCAGCCAAGTCGGGGCAAGATATGGCTACACCTTC.

At least ten counts were recorded for this clonotype. The V gene is TRBV7-6, the J gene TRBJ2-2; no clear D gene. CDR3 length: 14 amino acids. In germline, CDR1 is SGHVS, CDR2 FNYEAQ. Trimming cost V 3 bases and J 5 bases, with 10 bases left between them. DNA of the CDR3: TGTGCCAGCAGCTTTAACATCTATACCGGGGAGCTGTTTTTT. Translated, it gives CASSFNIYTGELFF.

This clonotype occurred a few times. The chain combines TRBV12-3 or TRBV12-4 with TRBJ2-1; no clear D gene. Trimming stripped 9 bases from V and 1 base from J, with 13 bases between. The length of the CDR3 is 14 residues. CDR3 sequence reads: CASSLEESYNEQFF. The CDR3 DNA is TGTGCCAGTTCCTTAGAGGAGTCCTACAATGAGCAGTTCTTC.

This rearrangement joins TRBV5-4 to TRBJ2-1; the match to TRBD2 covers 7 bases. V was clipped by 4 bases and J by 6 bases; unmatched bases: 10. The CDR3 runs to 15 residues. Per the germline V gene, CDR1 is SGHNT and CDR2 is YYREEE (reference sequence). CDR3 in DNA: TGTGCCAGCAGCCCGGCGGGGCGGGGGATCAATGAGCAGTTCTTC. Protein sequence: CASSPAGRGINEQFF.

This chain joins TRBV24-1 and TRBJ2-3; 8 bases match TRBD1. This CDR3 contains 14 residues. The V gene end was trimmed by 10 bases and the J gene end by 4 bases; junction bases not matched to a gene: 9. CDR1 and CDR2 (germline): KGHDR, SFDVKD. The CDR3: CATSPPGQADTQYF. The CDR3 DNA sequence: TGTGCCACTTCGCCCCCGGGACAGGCAGATACGCAGTATTTT.

In this sample, this clonotype turned up a few times. CDR3 protein: CASTRVGWETQYF. As DNA, the CDR3 is TGTGCCAGCACGCGTGTAGGGTGGGAGACCCAGTACTTC. V gene TRBV6-1 combines with J gene TRBJ2-5; D gene uncertain. The CDR3 extends over 13 amino acids. V dropped 7 bases and J dropped 5 bases, with 14 bases sitting between them. Germline lookup yields CDR1 MNHNS and CDR2 SASEGT.

This clonotype was counted a few times. The rearrangement uses TRBV7-2 and TRBJ2-1, with 10 bases matching TRBD2. Germline assignment: CDR1 SGHTA and CDR2 FQGNSA. V was clipped by 2 bases and J by 5 bases; unmatched bases: 6. CDR3 length equals 16 residues. CDR3 sequence (DNA): TGTGCCAGCAGCTTAAAGTCTAGCGGGGGTAACAATGAGCAGTTCTTC. Residues: CASSLKSSGGNNEQFF.

This clonotype was observed a few times. V and J are TRBV4-3 and TRBJ1-1, with a weak D call TRBD1 (6 bases). Between the trimmed V and J ends, which lost 3 bases and 0 bases, there was a span of 23 bases. The CDR3 has 19 residues. CDR1 and CDR2 (germline): LGHNA, YSLEER. CDR3 sequence (DNA): TGCGCCAGCAGCCAGTCCACGGGGGGCTGGGGTGGTATGAACACTGAAGCTTTCTTT. This translates into CASSQSTGGWGGMNTEAFF.

This clonotype was counted at least ten times. The chain uses TRBV5-1 and TRBJ2-5; 9 bases are a match to TRBD1. The ends lost 7 bases at V and 5 bases at J; junction bases unmatched: 9. CDR3 size: 14 residues. Per the germline V gene, CDR1 is SGHRS and CDR2 is YFSETQ. CDR3 region: CASSPTGGGETQYF. The CDR3 region has the DNA TGCGCCAGCTCACCAACAGGGGGCGGGGAGACCCAGTACTTC.

This clonotype was observed many times. The J gene is TRBJ2-1, the V gene TRBV6-6; 14 nucleotides agree with TRBD2. The CDR3 is 17 residues long. The V gene end was trimmed by 0 bases and the J gene end by 3 bases; junction bases not matched to a gene: 1. The germline V gene encodes CDR1 MNHNY and CDR2 SVGAGI (reference sequence). CDR3 nucleotide sequence: TGTGCCAGCAGTTACTCGGGACTAGCGGGGGTCTACAATGAGCAGTTCTTC. This gives the protein CASSYSGLAGVYNEQFF.

This clonotype came up a few times. V usage is TRBV5-4 and J usage is TRBJ2-5, with unresolved D. The ends were cut back, 0 bases at V and 1 base at J, with 7 bases in the middle. The length of the CDR3 is 14 residues. In germline, CDR1 is SGHNT, CDR2 YYREEE (reference sequence). CDR3 loop: CASSLENSQETQYF. In nucleotides, the CDR3 is TGTGCCAGCAGCTTGGAGAACAGCCAAGAGACCCAGTACTTC.

The chain is built from TRBV29-1 and TRBJ2-1; a weak D match, TRBD2 (6 bases). The CDR3 has 15 amino acids. V lost 6 bases and J 0 bases, leaving 15 bases between the germline ends. From germline, CDR1 is SQVTM and CDR2 ANQGSEA. The CDR3 sequence is CSVMGLLASYNEQFF. The DNA for the CDR3 is TGCAGCGTCATGGGGCTACTAGCCTCCTACAATGAGCAGTTCTTC.

The chain joins TRBV7-2 to TRBJ2-5; 14 positions agree with TRBD2. Germline CDR1 reads SGHTA; CDR2 reads FQGNSA. This CDR3 is 16 amino acids long. Losses at the gene ends were 4 bases for V and 4 bases for J; bases not matched to a gene: 5. CDR3 coding DNA: TGTGCCAGCAGCTCGAGACTAGCGGGGGGGAGAGAGACCCAGTACTTC. Its translation: CASSSRLAGGRETQYF.

The CDR3 here is CAIRGLAGEPHEQFF. CDR3 nucleotides: TGTGCCATCAGGGGCCTAGCGGGGGAGCCCCATGAGCAGTTCTTC. V gene TRBV10-3 combines with J gene TRBJ2-1, with TRBD2 identical over 10 bases. The CDR3 totals 15 residues. With 6 bases clipped from V and 8 bases from J, the junction kept 10 bases outside the gene matches. Germline V gene sequence: CDR1 ENHRY, CDR2 SYGVKD.

The CDR3 sequence is CASSKIAGVYTGELFF. The CDR3 DNA is TGTGCCAGCAGCAAGATAGCGGGGGTATACACCGGGGAGCTGTTTTTT. The V call is TRBV11-2, the J call TRBJ2-2, with 9 bases identical to TRBD2. Germline values: CDR1 SGHAT, CDR2 FQNNGV. The V segment lost 5 bases and the J segment 3 bases; nucleotides outside the gene matches: 7. The CDR3 contains 16 residues.

The chain employs TRBV5-1 and TRBJ2-7; no clear D gene. The CDR3 covers 12 residues. V was pared by 4 bases and J by 10 bases, with 15 bases between. CDR1 and CDR2 from the germline V gene are SGHRS and YFSETQ. CDR3 loop: CASSPDLLKQYF. CDR3 sequence (DNA): TGCGCCAGCAGCCCGGACCTTCTAAAACAGTACTTC. Supplemented by reference TRBV5-1 and TRBJ2-7, the full variable domain reads KAGVTQTPRYLIKTRGQQVTLSCSPISGHRSVSWYQQTPGQGLQFLFEYFSETQRNKGNFPGRFSGRQFSNSRSEMNVSTLELGDSALYLCASSPDLLKQYFGPGTRLTVT.

This clonotype has a count of ten or more. One end of the junction is discordant with germline, which a read error may explain. The chain employs TRBV5-1 and TRBJ2-5, with D maybe TRBD1 (6 bases). In germline, CDR1 is SGHRS, CDR2 YFSETQ. The CDR3 is 13 residues long. The CDR3 here is CASSLGGRETQYF. CDR3 coding DNA: TGTGCCAGCAGCTTAGGGGGTCGGGAGACCCAGTACTTC.

This clonotype came up a few times. The chain uses TRBV6-6 and TRBJ1-5, with D uncertain. CDR1 is MNHNY, CDR2 SVGAGI, per germline (reference sequence). V was shortened by 2 bases and J by 7 bases, with 12 bases between the two germline ends. The CDR3 length is 14 residues. The CDR3 sequence is CASSYSGFDQPQHF. DNA for the CDR3: TGTGCCAGCAGTTACAGCGGCTTTGACCAGCCCCAGCATTTT.

This clonotype was recorded many times. The chain uses TRBV7-2 and TRBJ2-2; 8 nucleotides line up with TRBD1. Germline lookup yields CDR1 SGHTA and CDR2 FQGNSA. V was pared by 5 bases and J by 5 bases, with 4 bases of the junction left unmatched. The CDR3 is made up of 14 amino acids. The DNA for the CDR3 is TGTGCCAGCAGCCCCAGGACAGGGACCGGGGAGCTGTTTTTT. This codes for CASSPRTGTGELFF.

This chain uses TRBV16 with TRBJ1-1; D unclear. V was clipped by 5 bases and J by 8 bases, with 12 bases between them. Looked up from germline, CDR1 is KGHSY and CDR2 is FQNENV. This CDR3 contains 12 residues. The chain's CDR3 is CASSSDLSEAFF. The DNA for the CDR3 is TGTGCCAGCAGCTCCGACTTAAGCGAAGCTTTCTTT. The whole variable domain, filled in from reference TRBV16 and TRBJ1-1, reads GEEVAQTPKHLVRGEGQKAKLYCAPIKGHSYVFWYQQVLKNEFKFLISFQNENVFDETGMPKERFSAKCLPNSPCSLEIQATKLEDSAVYFCASSSDLSEAFFGQGTRLTVV.

The chain has TRBV4-2 and TRBJ2-7; D call uncertain. CDR1 LGHNA and CDR2 YNFKEQ come from the germline V gene. Between the trimmed V and J ends, which lost 5 bases and 1 base, there was a span of 18 bases. This CDR3 comprises 16 residues. CDR3 residues: CASSTHLNDLSYEQYF. DNA of the CDR3: TGTGCCAGCAGCACCCACCTAAATGACTTGTCCTACGAGCAGTACTTC.

This chain uses TRBV2 with TRBJ2-7; D is uncertain. V was trimmed by 3 bases and J by 2 bases, leaving 11 bases between them. The V gene's germline CDR1 is SNHLY and CDR2 FYNNEI. The CDR3 consists of 14 residues. The CDR3 region has the DNA TGTGCCAGCAGTGACCCGGCGAGCGCCTACGAGCAGTACGTC. It codes for CASSDPASAYEQYV.

In this sample, this clonotype turned up a few times. The rearrangement joins TRBV6-5 to TRBJ2-3, with 9 bases fitting TRBD2. The germline V gene encodes CDR1 MNHEY and CDR2 SVGAGI. With 6 bases clipped from V and 5 bases from J, the junction kept 12 bases outside the gene matches. This CDR3 comprises 16 residues. The CDR3 DNA reads TGTGCCAGCAGCAACCTCGCGGCGGGGGGGCAAGATACGCAGTATTTT. This sequence encodes CASSNLAAGGQDTQYF.